A selection of T cell receptor beta chains follows, all from one sample in a study of a mutant IDH1 vaccine in newly diagnosed glioma. Data came from immunoSEQ multiplex PCR; TCRdb stores just in-frame clones and leaves some out. The sample shows approximately 43,000 clones, 78% of them seen only once. Their cognate antigens are unknown. The sequences come from PBMCs, collected from a glioma patient whose treatment included an IDH1 peptide vaccine. Source of these receptors: a woman in her 40s with glioma. Some clones in this sample may be carry-over from other donors' samples. Each CDR3 is given with its conserved first and last residue. The D gene is left open where the match is weak. Some rows mark clone size as missing; the rest say once, few, many or name a class of expanded clone.

CDR3,DNA,D,size,J,V
CASSLSFLSYEQYF,TGTGCCAGCAGTTTATCCTTCCTCTCCTACGAGCAGTACTTC,NA,NA,TRBJ2-7,TRBV27
CASSPALLAGGIRFF,TGTGCCAGCAGTCCCGCTCTACTAGCGGGGGGTATTCGGTTCTTC,TRBD2,NA,TRBJ2-1,TRBV6-5
CSALDTGELFF,TGCAGTGCCCTCGACACCGGGGAGCTGTTTTTT,NA,NA,TRBJ2-2,TRBV20-1
CASSLPPYSGANVLTF,TGTGCCAGCAGTTTACCCCCCTATTCTGGGGCCAACGTCCTGACTTTC,NA,NA,TRBJ2-6,TRBV27
CASSINRRLLNEQFF,TGTGCCAGTAGTATAAATCGACGGCTTCTCAATGAGCAGTTCTTC,NA,NA,TRBJ2-1,TRBV19
CASSQVYEKLFF,TGCGCCAGCAGCCAGGTCTATGAAAAACTGTTTTTT,NA,NA,TRBJ1-4,TRBV4-1
CASSFFGAIEQYF,TGCGCCAGCAGCTTTTTCGGGGCCATCGAGCAGTACTTC,NA,NA,TRBJ2-7,TRBV5-1
CAIRSDRSSYEQYF,TGTGCCATCAGAAGTGACAGAAGCTCCTACGAGCAGTACTTC,NA,once,TRBJ2-7,TRBV10-3
CATSRGTSGYTGELFF,TGTGCCACCAGCAGAGGGACTAGCGGATACACCGGGGAGCTGTTTTTT,TRBD2,NA,TRBJ2-2,TRBV15
CASSFKAHSEAFF,TGTGCCAGCAGCTTTAAGGCTCACAGCGAAGCTTTCTTT,NA,NA,TRBJ1-1,TRBV7-8
CASRLHSGTEAFF,TGTGCCAGCCGCCTTCATTCGGGCACTGAAGCTTTCTTT,NA,NA,TRBJ1-1,TRBV7-2
CSVRGLAGVNTGELFF,TGCAGCGTACGGGGGCTAGCGGGAGTTAACACCGGGGAGCTGTTTTTT,TRBD2,NA,TRBJ2-2,TRBV29-1
CASSPASGGYTDTQYF,TGCGCCAGCAGCCCTGCCTCGGGAGGGTACACAGATACGCAGTATTTT,TRBD2,NA,TRBJ2-3,TRBV5-1
CASSLSLAGKNEQFF,TGCGCCAGCAGCTTATCACTAGCGGGAAAAAATGAGCAGTTCTTC,TRBD2,few,TRBJ2-1,TRBV5-1
CASSSEGFSRTEAFF,TGTGCCAGCAGCTCGGAGGGATTCTCGAGAACTGAAGCTTTCTTT,NA,few,TRBJ1-1,TRBV7-2
CASKNLNTQYF,TGTGCCAGTAAAAACCTGAATACGCAGTATTTT,NA,NA,TRBJ2-3,TRBV19
CASSQANSHGYTF,TGTGCCAGCAGCCAAGCAAACAGTCATGGCTACACCTTC,NA,NA,TRBJ1-2,TRBV4-2
CASSLKKAGAEAFF,TGTGCCAGCAGTTTAAAAAAGGCAGGCGCTGAAGCTTTCTTT,NA,NA,TRBJ1-1,TRBV28
CAIRGQGGGTDTQYF,TGTGCCATCAGGGGACAGGGTGGAGGGACAGATACGCAGTATTTT,TRBD1,once,TRBJ2-3,TRBV10-3
CASSLSVQETQYF,TGTGCCAGCAGTTTGTCGGTTCAAGAGACCCAGTACTTC,NA,NA,TRBJ2-5,TRBV27
CASSPTLAGVGTDTQYF,TGTGCCAGCAGCCCAACTCTAGCGGGAGTTGGGACAGATACGCAGTATTTT,TRBD2,few,TRBJ2-3,TRBV7-2
CASSAGQASYNEQFF,TGCGCCAGCAGCGCTGGACAGGCTTCTTACAATGAGCAGTTCTTC,TRBD1,NA,TRBJ2-1,TRBV5-1
CASSSYGLAGRYEQYF,TGTGCCAGCAGTTCCTACGGACTAGCGGGGCGCTACGAGCAGTACTTC,TRBD2,NA,TRBJ2-7,TRBV6-5
CASSLSSGTGDRTQYF,TGTGCCAGCAGTTTGAGCAGCGGGACGGGAGACCGGACCCAGTACTTC,TRBD2,NA,TRBJ2-5,TRBV27
CASSYSGTGDTGELFF,TGTGCCAGCAGTTACTCCGGGACAGGGGACACCGGGGAGCTGTTTTTT,TRBD1,NA,TRBJ2-2,TRBV6-5
CASSQGVIGQGFRKLFF,TGCGCCAGCAGCCAAGGAGTAATAGGACAGGGGTTTAGAAAACTGTTTTTT,TRBD1,once,TRBJ1-4,TRBV4-3
CASSSQGAGKTQYF,TGTGCCAGCAGTTCACAGGGGGCTGGAAAGACCCAGTACTTC,TRBD1,NA,TRBJ2-5,TRBV5-6
CASSQDQELGYGNTIYF,TGCGCCAGCAGCCAAGATCAAGAGTTGGGATACGGAAACACCATATATTTT,NA,NA,TRBJ1-3,TRBV4-3
CAWSDGTGAEKLFF,TGTGCCTGGAGTGATGGGACAGGGGCTGAAAAACTGTTTTTT,TRBD1,NA,TRBJ1-4,TRBV30
CASRAGRTGNQPQHF,TGTGCCAGCAGAGCAGGGAGGACAGGCAATCAGCCCCAGCATTTT,NA,NA,TRBJ1-5,TRBV27
CASSLIGRDGNQPQHF,TGTGCCAGCAGCTTAATTGGGAGGGATGGCAATCAGCCCCAGCATTTT,NA,once,TRBJ1-5,TRBV7-9
CATLPGRGRGEQYF,TGTGCCACCCTCCCTGGAAGGGGGAGGGGTGAGCAGTACTTC,NA,NA,TRBJ2-7,TRBV10-3
CASSLGGTSGGTDTQYF,TGCGCCAGCAGCTTGGGGGGGACTAGCGGAGGCACAGATACGCAGTATTTT,TRBD2,NA,TRBJ2-3,TRBV5-1
CASSLSGGRVNTEAFF,TGTGCCAGCAGTTTATCGGGGGGACGCGTGAACACTGAAGCTTTCTTT,NA,few,TRBJ1-1,TRBV27
CASSQDARFRNEQFF,TGCGCCAGCAGCCAAGATGCGCGGTTTCGAAATGAGCAGTTCTTC,NA,NA,TRBJ2-1,TRBV4-1
CASSEHGRGDTQYF,TGTGCCAGCAGTGAACACGGGCGGGGAGATACGCAGTATTTT,NA,NA,TRBJ2-3,TRBV2
CASSGGTSGLTDTQYF,TGTGCCAGCAGCGGGGGGACTAGCGGACTCACAGATACGCAGTATTTT,TRBD2,NA,TRBJ2-3,TRBV9
CALAANLNTEAFF,TGTGCCCTCGCGGCAAATTTGAACACTGAAGCTTTCTTT,NA,few,TRBJ1-1,TRBV2
CATSPSAGHTGELFF,TGTGCCACCAGTCCTTCGGCGGGGCACACCGGGGAGCTGTTTTTT,NA,NA,TRBJ2-2,TRBV15
CASSPISGGTEAFF,TGTGCCAGCAGCCCTATATCGGGAGGCACTGAAGCTTTCTTT,NA,NA,TRBJ1-1,TRBV9
CASSLAGVSPEAFF,TGCGCCAGCAGCTTGGCCGGGGTCAGCCCGGAAGCTTTCTTT,NA,NA,TRBJ1-1,TRBV5-1
CASRDRVGTDTQYF,TGTGCCAGCAGGGACAGGGTCGGCACAGATACGCAGTATTTT,TRBD1,medium-sized,TRBJ2-3,TRBV7-2
CASSSLQGGGYTF,TGTGCCAGCAGCTCATTACAGGGAGGCGGCTACACCTTC,NA,NA,TRBJ1-2,TRBV7-8
CASSPDSFDNQPQHF,TGTGCCAGCAGCCCGGACAGCTTCGACAATCAGCCCCAGCATTTT,NA,NA,TRBJ1-5,TRBV5-5
CAWTPHPHSYEQYF,TGTGCCTGGACTCCGCACCCCCACTCCTACGAGCAGTACTTC,NA,NA,TRBJ2-7,TRBV30
CSVECKEYLNTEAFF,TGCAGCGTTGAGTGCAAGGAGTACCTGAACACTGAAGCTTTCTTT,NA,once,TRBJ1-1,TRBV29-1
CASSPLGRTEAFF,TGTGCCAGCAGCCCCCTGGGACGCACTGAAGCTTTCTTT,NA,NA,TRBJ1-1,TRBV14
CASSSAAQGAIGQPQHF,TGTGCCAGCAGCTCCGCCGCCCAGGGGGCAATAGGGCAGCCCCAGCATTTT,TRBD1,NA,TRBJ1-5,TRBV5-5
CASSVGSRTDTQYF,TGCGCCAGCAGTGTTGGAAGCCGCACAGATACGCAGTATTTT,NA,NA,TRBJ2-3,TRBV10-1
CASSYGQRETQYF,TGTGCCAGCAGCTACGGACAGAGAGAGACCCAGTACTTC,NA,NA,TRBJ2-5,TRBV7-6
CASSPPVIEGNTGELFF,TGTGCCAGCAGCCCACCAGTCATTGAAGGGAACACCGGGGAGCTGTTTTTT,NA,NA,TRBJ2-2,TRBV7-9
CASSGGLAKDTQYF,TGTGCCAGCTCCGGAGGACTAGCAAAAGATACGCAGTATTTT,TRBD2,NA,TRBJ2-3,TRBV18
CAISESETSQNEQFF,TGTGCCATCAGTGAGTCGGAGACTAGCCAAAATGAGCAGTTCTTC,TRBD2,NA,TRBJ2-1,TRBV10-3
CASSLSQGGYGYTF,TGCGCCAGCAGCTTGAGCCAGGGAGGCTATGGCTACACCTTC,NA,once,TRBJ1-2,TRBV5-1
CASSLTGQLSYEQYF,TGTGCCAGCAGCCTAACCGGCCAACTTTCCTACGAGCAGTACTTC,NA,NA,TRBJ2-7,TRBV9
CASSPKWGDRASYEQYF,TGTGCCAGCAGCCCAAAGTGGGGTGACAGGGCCTCCTACGAGCAGTACTTC,TRBD1,NA,TRBJ2-7,TRBV11-1